Presented here are 27 T cell receptor beta chains from one specimen sequenced in a study of radiotherapy plus CTLA-4 blockade in lung cancer. Assay used: immunoSEQ multiplex PCR; TCRdb lists only in-frame clones, some missing. This table has approximately 80,000 clones, about 80% appearing once. The source material was peripheral blood, sampled from a patient treated with radiotherapy plus ipilimumab. These receptors were collected from a human donor with non-small cell lung cancer who had stable disease on radiotherapy plus ipilimumab.

The chain employs TRBV28 and TRBJ2-7; a possible D gene is TRBD1 (6 bases). V lost 8 bases, J lost 2 bases, and 13 bases lay in between. CDR1 is MDHEN, CDR2 SYDVKM, per germline. This CDR3 is 13 amino acids long. CDR3 amino acids: CASLRQAPYEQYF. The DNA of the CDR3 is TGTGCCAGCCTCAGACAGGCCCCCTACGAGCAGTACTTC.

This clone is a singleton in its sample. The V gene is TRBV6-1, the J gene TRBJ1-4, with D perhaps TRBD1 (5 bases). The germline V and J ends were trimmed by 7 bases and 3 bases, with 15 bases remaining between them. The CDR3 contains 15 residues. Germline V gene data show CDR1 as MNHNS and CDR2 as SASEGT. As DNA, the CDR3 is TGTGCCAGCATTAAATTAGACAGACCTAATGAAAAACTGTTTTTT. Encoded protein: CASIKLDRPNEKLFF.

The rearrangement links TRBV6-1 to TRBJ1-5, with 7 bases matching TRBD1. After removal of 1 base from V and 6 bases from J, the junction contained 0 bases not matched to a gene. Germline-derived CDR1 and CDR2 are MNHNS and SASEGT. The CDR3 is 13 amino acids. The DNA for the CDR3 is TGTGCCAGCAGTGAAGGGACAGGTCAGCCCCAGCATTTT. Translation: CASSEGTGQPQHF.

This sequence joins TRBV6-5 and TRBJ1-2; TRBD1 is a possible D gene (6 bases). From germline, CDR1 is MNHEY and CDR2 SVGAGI. Trimming left V 4 bases short and J 2 bases short, with 8 bases between. This CDR3 comprises 13 residues. The CDR3 region is CASSSQGNYGYTF. DNA for the CDR3: TGTGCCAGCAGTTCTCAGGGGAACTATGGCTACACCTTC.

This clone was detected only a few times. V usage is TRBV7-9 and J usage is TRBJ2-7; TRBD1 is a possible D gene (5 bases). V lost 5 bases and J lost 2, with 13 bases in between. CDR1 and CDR2 (germline): SEHNR, FQNEAQ (reference sequence). The length of the CDR3 is 14 residues. CDR3 residues: CASSPPIGAYEQYF. The CDR3 DNA follows: TGTGCCAGCAGCCCCCCCATAGGGGCCTACGAGCAGTACTTC.

The V and J genes are TRBV18 and TRBJ1-1; TRBD1 matches 8 bases. From germline, CDR1 is KGHSH and CDR2 LQKENI. The J segment lost 0 bases and the V segment lost 4 bases, leaving 1 base of the junction unmatched. CDR3 length: 14 amino acids. The DNA of the CDR3 is TGTGCCAGCTCACGGGACAGGTTGAACACTGAAGCTTTCTTT. As protein: CASSRDRLNTEAFF.

The table lists this clone with a count of one. The chain couples TRBV7-2 to TRBJ2-1, with TRBD2 identical over 9 bases. The V segment lost 8 bases and the J segment 7 bases; nucleotides outside the gene matches: 6. This CDR3 region has 13 residues. CDR1 and CDR2 (germline): SGHTA, FQGNSA. The CDR3 loop is CASAGGAKNEQFF. CDR3 DNA sequence: TGTGCCAGCGCGGGGGGGGCGAAGAATGAGCAGTTCTTC.

This clone was counted a few times. The chain joins TRBV7-3 to TRBJ1-1; D is unresolved. Germline loops: CDR1 SGHTA, CDR2 FQGTGA. V lost 6 bases and J 3 bases, leaving 17 bases between the germline ends. This CDR3 region has 15 residues. This chain's CDR3 is CASRKDGGGYTEAFF. The CDR3 nucleotides read TGTGCCAGCAGGAAAGATGGAGGCGGTTACACTGAAGCTTTCTTT.

V and J are TRBV7-8 and TRBJ2-2; 7 bases are shared with TRBD1. The CDR3 is 16 residues long. Germline CDR1 is SGHVS and CDR2 is FQNEAQ. V dropped 1 base and J dropped 2; count of bases not matched to a gene: 4. Here the CDR3 reads CASSLDRGVNTGELFF. The CDR3 bases are TGTGCCAGCAGCTTAGACAGGGGAGTTAACACCGGGGAGCTGTTTTTT.

J is TRBJ1-4 and V is TRBV6-1; no clear D. Trimming pared 6 bases from V and 8 bases from J, leaving 16 bases between. This CDR3 comprises 14 residues. The germline gives CDR1 MNHNS, CDR2 SASEGT. The CDR3 DNA follows: TGTGCCAGCAGGATGGGAGGGTTTGGGGAAAAACTGTTTTTT. This codes for CASRMGGFGEKLFF.

This rearrangement joins TRBV5-7 to TRBJ2-6, with D perhaps matching TRBD2 (6 bases). TRBV5-7 is an open reading frame whose function is uncertain. The CDR3 spans 18 residues. V was clipped by 4 bases and J by 0 bases, with 17 bases between them. CDR3 nucleotides: TGTGCCAGCAGCCCCGGGGCGGGGATACCCTCTGGGGCCAACGTCCTGACTTTC. This translates into CASSPGAGIPSGANVLTF.

This sequence joins TRBV18 and TRBJ1-1; 9 bases map to TRBD1. Germline V gene lookup returns CDR1 KGHSH and CDR2 LQKENI. The CDR3 extends over 17 amino acids. Unmatched junction bases numbered 7, after V lost 2 bases and J lost 0 bases. CDR3 in DNA: TGTGCCAGCTCACCAGGACAGGGGAGACGGATGAACACTGAAGCTTTCTTT. As protein: CASSPGQGRRMNTEAFF.

The chain recombines TRBV27 with TRBJ2-3; D unclear. V was shortened by 3 bases and J by 5 bases, with 6 bases between the two germline ends. CDR1 is MNHEY, CDR2 SMNVEV, per germline (reference sequence). CDR3 length: 12 residues. The CDR3 sequence is CASSLFGDTQYF. CDR3 nucleotides: TGTGCCAGCAGTTTGTTCGGAGATACGCAGTATTTT.

The chain recombines TRBV9 with TRBJ1-4; D remains unclear. Germline CDR1 reads SGDLS; CDR2 reads YYNGEE. The V gene lost 0 bases and the J gene lost 4 bases, with 10 bases spanning the gap. CDR3 size: 15 residues. The CDR3 loop reads CASSVDPGSNEKLFF. In nucleotides, the CDR3 is TGTGCCAGCAGCGTAGACCCAGGCAGTAATGAAAAACTGTTTTTT. The variable domain in full, with the rest retrieved from reference TRBV9 and TRBJ1-4, is DSGVTQTPKHLITATGQRVTLRCSPRSGDLSVYWYQQSLDQGLQFLIQYYNGEERAKGNILERFSAQQFPDLHSELNLSSLELGDSALYFCASSVDPGSNEKLFFGSGTQLSVL.

J is TRBJ1-2 and V is TRBV7-9; TRBD1 is a possible D gene (5 bases). Germline-derived CDR1 and CDR2 are SEHNR and FQNEAQ (reference sequence). Trimming took 2 bases from V and 6 from J, leaving 7 bases between them. The CDR3 is made up of 12 amino acids. The CDR3 loop reads CASSLQGDGYTF. The CDR3 coding sequence is TGTGCCAGCAGCTTACAGGGAGATGGCTACACCTTC.

This chain joins TRBV28 and TRBJ2-7, with D possibly being TRBD1 or TRBD2 (7 bases each). Trimming pared 7 bases from V and 2 bases from J, leaving 18 bases between. Germline V gives CDR1 MDHEN, CDR2 SYDVKM. This CDR3 contains 15 residues. As DNA, the CDR3 is TGTGCCAGCACCCCAACTCAGGGGGGGGCCTACGAGCAGTACTTC. This translates into CASTPTQGGAYEQYF.

V and J are TRBV5-1 and TRBJ1-2, with D perhaps TRBD1 (6 bases). CDR1 is SGHRS, CDR2 YFSETQ, per germline. With 2 bases removed from V and 2 bases from J, the gap between germline ends came to 10 bases. The CDR3 sequence is 14 residues long. Here the CDR3 DNA reads TGCGCCAGCAGCTTAAGCCAGGGGAACTATGGCTACACCTTC. It encodes CASSLSQGNYGYTF.

V usage is TRBV7-9 and J usage is TRBJ2-7; 8 bases are a match to TRBD1. The germline gives CDR1 SEHNR, CDR2 FQNEAQ (reference sequence). CDR3 length: 14 residues. V shed 4 bases and J 0 bases; nucleotides not matched to a gene: 2. CDR3 coding DNA: TGTGCCAGCAGCTCGACAGGGGTCTCCTACGAGCAGTACTTC. Translation: CASSSTGVSYEQYF.

The chain joins TRBV2 to TRBJ2-7; 8 bases match TRBD2. The CDR3 loop spans 15 amino acids. CDR1 SNHLY and CDR2 FYNNEI come from the germline V gene. Trimming took 3 bases from V and 2 from J; bases not matched to a gene: 6. CDR3 DNA: TGTGCCAGCAGTGAGGGGGGTAGCGGGGCCTACGAGCAGTACTTC. Translated, it gives CASSEGGSGAYEQYF.

The genes are TRBV6-1 and TRBJ1-5; the D gene is possibly TRBD1 (5 bases). V lost 3 bases and J lost 4, with 10 bases in between. Germline CDR1 is MNHNS and CDR2 is SASEGT. The CDR3 is 14 residues long. The CDR3 DNA reads as TGTGCCAGCAGTGATAGAGGGGAAAATCAGCCCCAGCATTTT. This encodes CASSDRGENQPQHF.

This sequence joins TRBV4-1 and TRBJ2-3, with D unclear. Germline CDR1 and CDR2: MGHRA and YSYEKL. Trimming left V 4 bases short and J 3 bases short, with 14 bases between. The CDR3 consists of 15 residues. The CDR3 nucleotides read TGCGCCAGCAGCCTCGGCCAAGCAATAACAGATACGCAGTATTTT. Translated: CASSLGQAITDTQYF.

This chain links TRBV7-8 with TRBJ2-7; D possibly corresponds to TRBD1 (5 bases). CDR3 length equals 14 residues. Germline V gene sequence: CDR1 SGHVS, CDR2 FQNEAQ. Trimming took off 1 base at V and 2 bases at J, with 9 bases between the two ends. The CDR3: CASSLVADTYEQYF. CDR3 DNA: TGTGCCAGCAGCTTAGTTGCGGACACCTACGAGCAGTACTTC. The full variable domain, its missing parts supplied by reference TRBV7-8 and TRBJ2-7, is GAGVSQSPRYKVAKRGQDVALRCDPISGHVSLFWYQQALGQGPEFLTYFQNEAQLDKSGLPSDRFFAERPEGSVSTLKIQRTQQEDSAVYLCASSLVADTYEQYFGPGTRLTVT.

V usage is TRBV19 and J usage is TRBJ2-5; no clear D. The J call is in doubt because the DNA end fits TRBJ2-7 better. The CDR3 has 11 residues. Per the germline V gene, CDR1 is LNHDA and CDR2 is SQIVND (reference sequence). The chain's CDR3 is CASSTIYEQYF. The DNA for the CDR3 is TGTGCCAGTAGTACAATCTACGAGCAGTACTTC.

This chain uses TRBV30 with TRBJ1-2; 10 nucleotides match TRBD1. V lost 6 bases to trimming and J lost 3 bases; unmatched junction nucleotides: 7. Germline CDR1 reads GTSNPN; CDR2 reads SVGIG (reference sequence). This CDR3 comprises 14 residues. This CDR3 is CACGRTGGYYGYTF. The CDR3 bases are TGTGCCTGCGGTAGGACAGGGGGTTACTATGGCTACACCTTC. Together with reference TRBV30 and TRBJ1-2, the CDR3 gives the full variable domain: SQTIHQWPATLVQPVGSPLSLECTVEGTSNPNLYWYRQAAGRGLQLLFYSVGIGQISSEVPQNLSASRPQDRQFILSSKKLLLSDSGFYLCACGRTGGYYGYTFGSGTRLTVV.

The chain links TRBV9 to TRBJ1-4; 8 nucleotides match TRBD1. V lost 0 bases, J lost 8 bases, and 3 bases stayed unmatched. Germline assignment: CDR1 SGDLS and CDR2 YYNGEE. The CDR3 loop spans 14 amino acids. CDR3 protein: CASSVGTGQEKLFF. The CDR3 DNA reads TGTGCCAGCAGCGTAGGGACAGGGCAGGAAAAACTGTTTTTT.

The chain has TRBV6-1 and TRBJ2-7, with 10 bases identical to TRBD2. Germline V gene lookup returns CDR1 MNHNS and CDR2 SASEGT. The trim removed 5 bases at V and 7 bases at J, leaving 8 bases unmatched. The CDR3 contains 14 residues. Written as DNA, the CDR3 is TGTGCCAGCAGTAATAGCGGGAGGTCCGGTGAGCAGTACTTC. Its protein is CASSNSGRSGEQYF.

The chain uses TRBV28 and TRBJ2-1; 9 nucleotides agree with TRBD2. The germline V gene has CDR1 MDHEN and CDR2 SYDVKM. The CDR3 extends over 13 amino acids. Germline trimming cut 11 bases from V and 7 bases from J; bases unmatched to any gene: 9. The CDR3 coding sequence is TGTGCCGCCGGGGCGGGAGGGTTTAATGAGCAGTTCTTC. It specifies CAAGAGGFNEQFF. The entire variable domain, with the rest obtained from reference TRBV28 and TRBJ2-1, is as follows: DVKVTQSSRYLVKRTGEKVFLECVQDMDHENMFWYRQDPGLGLRLIYFSYDVKMKEKGDIPEGYSVSREKKERFSLILESASTNQTSMYLCAAGAGGFNEQFFGPGTRLTVL.